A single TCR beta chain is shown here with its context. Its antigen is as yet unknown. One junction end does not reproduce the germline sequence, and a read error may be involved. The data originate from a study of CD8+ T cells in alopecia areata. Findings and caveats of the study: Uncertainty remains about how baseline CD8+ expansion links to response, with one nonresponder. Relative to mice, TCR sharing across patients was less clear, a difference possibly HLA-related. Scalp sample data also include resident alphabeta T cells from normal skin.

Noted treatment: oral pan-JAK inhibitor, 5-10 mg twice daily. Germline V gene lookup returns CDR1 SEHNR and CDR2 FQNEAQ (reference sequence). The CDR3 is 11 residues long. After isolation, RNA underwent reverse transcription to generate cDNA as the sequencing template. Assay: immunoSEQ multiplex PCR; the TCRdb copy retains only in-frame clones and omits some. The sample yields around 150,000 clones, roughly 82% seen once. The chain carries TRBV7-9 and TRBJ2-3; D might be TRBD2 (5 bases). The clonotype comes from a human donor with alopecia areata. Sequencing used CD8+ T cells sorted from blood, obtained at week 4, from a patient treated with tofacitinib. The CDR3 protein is CASSFGLAALF. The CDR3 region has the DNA TGTGCCAGCAGCTTCGGTCTAGCCGCCCTTTTT. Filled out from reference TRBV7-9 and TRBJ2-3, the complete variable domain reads DTGVSQNPRHKITKRGQNVTFRCDPISEHNRLYWYRQTLGQGPEFLTYFQNEAQLEKSRLLSDRFSAERPKGSFSTLEIQRTEQGDSAMYLCASSFGLAALFGPGTRLTVL.